Following are 8 T cell receptor beta chains from one sample sequenced in a study of control samples from healthy donors and cancer patients. Clones were read by immunoSEQ multiplex PCR, and TCRdb kept only the in-frame ones, dropping some. The sample has about 160,000 clones, approximately 96% seen once. The sample consisted of blood. The receptors stem from a woman aged 25 to 39 in good health.

This clone was seen just once. The chain employs TRBV5-1 and TRBJ2-7, with D possibly TRBD2 on 6 matching bases. CDR1 is SGHRS, CDR2 YFSETQ, per germline. The CDR3 totals 15 residues. The V end lost 1 base, the J end lost 0 bases, and 11 bases lay between the germline ends. The CDR3 reads CASSLLGGTSYEQYF. The CDR3, as DNA: TGCGCCAGCAGCTTGTTGGGGGGTACCTCCTACGAGCAGTACTTC.

This clone has a single count. The chain links TRBV12-2 to TRBJ1-1. TRBV12-2 is noted as a pseudogene. The CDR3 covers 15 residues. As DNA, the CDR3 is TGTGCAAGTCGCTTAGCGAGTCGACGGAGGAAGGGAGCTTTCTTT. Encoded protein: CASRLASRRRKGAFF.

The CDR3 sequence is CASSQDFRGSANTEAFF. The CDR3 coding sequence is TGTGCCAGCAGCCAAGATTTTAGGGGGTCTGCGAACACTGAAGCTTTCTTT. This chain links TRBV14 with TRBJ1-1; possibly TRBD1 for D (6 bases). There are 17 residues in the CDR3. Trimming left V 0 bases short and J 1 base short, with 15 bases between. Germline assignment: CDR1 SGHDN and CDR2 FVKESK.

V usage is TRBV27 and J usage is TRBJ2-1; tentatively, D is TRBD1 (6 bases). The CDR3 sequence is 13 residues long. Germline CDR1 is MNHEY and CDR2 is SMNVEV (reference sequence). V lost 1 base and J lost 10, with 11 bases in between. The DNA for the CDR3 is TGTGCCAGCAGTTTATGGGGGCAACCGGAGCAGTTCTTC. The encoded protein is CASSLWGQPEQFF.

This clone appeared a few times. This chain connects TRBV28 to TRBJ2-1; D is unclear. The germline CDR1 and CDR2 sequences are MDHEN and SYDVKM. The CDR3 is 14 amino acids. V was pared by 8 bases and J by 2 bases, with 13 bases between. This chain's CDR3 is CASGRLSAYNEQFF. As DNA, the CDR3 is TGTGCCAGCGGCAGACTCTCGGCCTACAATGAGCAGTTCTTC.

The chain couples TRBV6-5 to TRBJ2-3; D not certain. V shed 6 bases and J shed 2 bases, with 9 bases lying between them. CDR3 size: 13 residues. The germline CDR1 and CDR2 sequences are MNHEY and SVGAGI. The CDR3 reads CASSDRFTDTQYF. CDR3 sequence (DNA): TGTGCCAGCAGCGACCGATTCACAGATACGCAGTATTTT.

V and J are TRBV19 and TRBJ1-1, with D uncertain. V shed 5 bases and J shed 2 bases, with 15 bases lying between them. CDR1 and CDR2 (germline): LNHDA, SQIVND (reference sequence). The CDR3 sequence is 15 residues long. Here the CDR3 DNA reads TGTGCCAGTAGTTACCACACACGGCCAAACACTGAAGCTTTCTTT. The encoded protein is CASSYHTRPNTEAFF.

The chain couples TRBV5-6 to TRBJ2-7; D not resolved. Germline V gene lookup returns CDR1 SGHDT and CDR2 YYEEEE. The CDR3 contains 14 residues. Trimming took 0 bases from V and 4 from J, leaving 11 bases between them. Here the CDR3 reads CASSLGHVRYEQYF. The CDR3 DNA follows: TGTGCCAGCAGCTTGGGTCATGTGAGGTACGAGCAGTACTTC.